The TCR beta chain described here comes from a study of graft-versus-host responses after intestinal transplantation. Study overall: Recipients had multivisceral, liver-intestinal, or isolated intestinal transplants. Recipients were all induced with anti-thymocyte globulin, then given tacrolimus and steroids for about three years.

Generated by immunoSEQ multiplex PCR, the TCRdb table keeps only in-frame clones and is missing some. The table shows 90,000 to 150,000 clones, with approximately 96% occurring only once. Trimming removed 0 bases at V and 0 bases at J, with 6 bases between. CDR1 is SGHDT, CDR2 YYEEEE, per germline. CDR3 size: 14 residues. Study observations and caveats: GvH clones were identified in recipient marrow, with some first appearing in ileum or blood. Researchers found peak circulating GvH clone levels linked to early post-transplant HvG declines.

About this clone itself: Its antigen is currently unknown.

The sequence was collected from a human donor who received an intestinal transplant. The chain combines TRBV5-6 with TRBJ1-1; D is unresolved. The sequences come from unstimulated CD8+ T cells sorted from spleen or lymph node cells, collected before intestinal transplant. CDR3 DNA: TGTGCCAGCAGCTTGGGTAATTTGAACACTGAAGCTTTCTTT. Its translation is CASSLGNLNTEAFF.